A selection of T cell receptor beta chains follows, all from one sample in a study of shared clonotypes between healthy human individuals. Profiled with immunoSEQ multiplex PCR; TCRdb holds only in-frame clones, not every one. The sample consists of 2 million to 2.5 million clones, around 95% of them appearing once. The source material was naive CD4+ T cells sorted from blood. Receptors were obtained from a young man in good health. Both conserved end residues are part of each CDR3. Each record gives: D gene, V gene, J gene, clone size, CDR3 protein, CDR3 DNA. A D gene is named only where the DNA matches it firmly. Where a row states a size, it is once, few, many or the class of an expanded clone; other rows omit it.

TRBD2	TRBV5-1	TRBJ2-5	NA	CASSLVGGIRETQYF	TGCGCCAGCAGCTTGGTCGGGGGGATCAGGGAGACCCAGTACTTC
NA	TRBV27	TRBJ1-5	NA	CASRPGTISNQPQHF	TGTGCCAGCAGACCCGGGACTATCAGCAATCAGCCCCAGCATTTT
TRBD1	TRBV7-2	TRBJ1-1	NA	CASSTGGETEAFF	TGTGCCAGCAGCACAGGGGGGGAGACTGAAGCTTTCTTT
NA	TRBV30	TRBJ1-1	NA	CAWRDGGKTEAFF	TGTGCCTGGAGGGATGGAGGGAAAACTGAAGCTTTCTTT
TRBD1	TRBV7-9	TRBJ1-1	NA	CASSLAPQGVTEAFF	TGTGCCAGCAGCTTAGCCCCACAGGGGGTAACTGAAGCTTTCTTT
NA	TRBV6-1	TRBJ2-1	NA	CASSGGTSSYNEQFF	TGTGCCTCCAGCGGAGGGACGAGCTCCTACAATGAGCAGTTCTTC
TRBD2	TRBV10-2	TRBJ2-3	NA	CASSEHSGKDTQYF	TGCGCCAGCAGTGAGCATAGCGGGAAAGATACGCAGTATTTT
NA	TRBV5-1	TRBJ2-7	NA	CASSQDVSSYEQYF	TGCGCCAGCAGCCAGGACGTTAGCTCCTACGAGCAGTACTTC
NA	TRBV2	TRBJ1-2	NA	CAIGRINGGYTF	TGTGCCATCGGGAGGATAAACGGGGGCTACACCTTC
NA	TRBV4-1	TRBJ2-6	once	CASSQDPQGPGANVLTF	TGCGCCAGCAGCCAAGATCCCCAGGGCCCTGGGGCCAACGTCCTGACTTTC
NA	TRBV18	TRBJ1-1	NA	CASSPLVGNTEAFF	TGTGCCAGCTCACCACTCGTGGGGAACACTGAAGCTTTCTTT
NA	TRBV5-1	TRBJ1-1	NA	CASSRSQGNTEAFF	TGCGCCAGCAGCCGGAGTCAGGGGAACACTGAAGCTTTCTTT
TRBD2	TRBV2	TRBJ2-2	NA	CASSSSGANTGELFF	TGTGCCAGCAGTTCTAGCGGGGCGAACACCGGGGAGCTGTTTTTT
NA	TRBV5-4	TRBJ1-1	NA	CASSLAPIGKNTEAFF	TGTGCCAGCAGCTTGGCCCCAATTGGGAAAAACACTGAAGCTTTCTTT
NA	TRBV6-6	TRBJ1-6	NA	CASSPTQGNYNSPLHF	TGTGCCAGCAGTCCAACTCAGGGGAATTATAATTCACCCCTCCACTTT
NA	TRBV6-5	TRBJ1-2	NA	CASSYESTGGKGYTF	TGTGCCAGCAGTTACGAAAGTACGGGGGGAAAGGGCTACACCTTC
NA	TRBV4-1	TRBJ1-2	NA	CASSQDQGTSNYGYTF	TGCGCCAGCAGCCAAGATCAAGGGACAAGCAACTATGGCTACACCTTC
TRBD1	TRBV9	TRBJ2-6	NA	CASSVGTGTGANVLTF	TGTGCCAGCAGCGTAGGGACAGGGACTGGGGCCAACGTCCTGACTTTC
NA	TRBV5-4	TRBJ2-1	NA	CASSRGAPDNEQFF	TGTGCCAGCAGCCGGGGGGCCCCCGACAATGAGCAGTTCTTC
TRBD2	TRBV7-2	TRBJ2-1	NA	CASSSKREGHNEQFF	TGTGCCAGCAGCTCAAAACGGGAGGGCCACAATGAGCAGTTCTTC
NA	TRBV7-9	TRBJ1-1	NA	CASSLPPGRGPIQNTEAFF	TGTGCCAGCAGCCTCCCCCCCGGCAGGGGCCCAATCCAGAACACTGAAGCTTTCTTT
TRBD1	TRBV7-2	TRBJ1-3	once	CASSLSGTANTIYF	TGTGCCAGCAGCTTATCCGGGACAGCAAACACCATATATTTT
TRBD2	TRBV6-5	TRBJ2-7	NA	CASSYSASGSYEQYF	TGTGCCAGCAGTTACTCGGCTAGCGGGAGCTACGAGCAGTACTTC
NA	TRBV30	TRBJ1-4	NA	CAWSRREKLFF	TGTGCCTGGAGTCGAAGAGAAAAACTGTTTTTT
TRBD2	TRBV30	TRBJ2-3	NA	CAWSVQSAGAQYF	TGTGCCTGGAGTGTACAATCGGCGGGGGCGCAGTATTTT
NA	TRBV5-1	TRBJ2-3	NA	CASSDSRTDTQYF	TGCGCCAGCAGCGACTCACGCACAGATACGCAGTATTTT
TRBD1	TRBV5-6	TRBJ1-2	NA	CASSLADREFYGYTF	TGTGCCAGCAGCTTGGCGGACAGGGAATTCTATGGCTACACCTTC
NA	TRBV30	TRBJ1-1	once	CAWSVRDTEAFF	TGTGCCTGGAGTGTACGGGACACTGAAGCTTTCTTT
NA	TRBV29-1	TRBJ2-7	NA	CSVGRADEQYF	TGCAGCGTTGGCAGGGCCGACGAGCAGTACTTC
NA	TRBV5-1	TRBJ1-1	NA	CASSLAVGGDTEAFF	TGCGCCAGCAGCTTGGCCGTGGGCGGGGACACTGAAGCTTTCTTT
NA	TRBV5-4	TRBJ2-3	NA	CASSLVGRDTDTQYF	TGTGCCAGCAGCTTGGTGGGGCGAGACACAGATACGCAGTATTTT
NA	TRBV18	TRBJ2-3	NA	CASSPADLTDTQYF	TGTGCCAGCTCACCGGCAGACCTCACAGATACGCAGTATTTT
TRBD1	TRBV6-1	TRBJ1-4	NA	CASSEMGQGGEKLFF	TGTGCCAGCAGTGAAATGGGACAGGGAGGAGAAAAACTGTTTTTT
NA	TRBV18	TRBJ1-1	NA	CASSPLGNTEAFF	TGTGCCAGCTCACCTCTAGGGAACACTGAAGCTTTCTTT
NA	TRBV6-6	TRBJ1-1	NA	CASSPSGGGTEAFF	TGTGCCAGCAGTCCGTCCGGGGGGGGTACTGAAGCTTTCTTT
NA	TRBV1	TRBJ2-3	NA	CTSSQAPAGGPSDTQYF	TGCACCAGCAGCCAAGCCCCAGCGGGAGGGCCCTCAGATACGCAGTATTTT
TRBD2	TRBV2	TRBJ2-7	once	CASSLAGLYEQYF	TGTGCCAGCAGTCTAGCGGGGCTTTACGAGCAGTACTTC
NA	TRBV29-1	TRBJ2-1	NA	CSVEGQSSYNEQFF	TGCAGCGTTGAAGGTCAGAGCTCCTACAATGAGCAGTTCTTC
NA	TRBV5-1	TRBJ1-5	NA	CASSLDNREDQPQHF	TGCGCCAGCAGTCTCGACAACAGGGAAGATCAGCCCCAGCATTTT
NA	TRBV19	TRBJ2-5	NA	CASSILALGTQYF	TGTGCCAGTAGTATTCTAGCGCTAGGGACCCAGTACTTC
NA	TRBV28	TRBJ2-5	NA	CASKAGQETQYF	TGTGCCAGCAAGGCGGGGCAAGAGACCCAGTACTTC
NA	TRBV30	TRBJ1-5	NA	CAWSVEENQPQHF	TGTGCCTGGAGTGTGGAGGAGAATCAGCCCCAGCATTTT
NA	TRBV14	TRBJ2-7	NA	CASSQWSGTAINEQYF	TGTGCCAGCAGCCAATGGTCAGGGACTGCGATCAACGAGCAGTACTTC
TRBD1	TRBV18	TRBJ2-4	NA	CASSPRQGDIQYF	TGTGCCAGCTCACCTAGACAGGGAGACATTCAGTACTTC
NA	TRBV9	TRBJ1-2	NA	CASSDRGGDYGYTF	TGTGCCAGCAGCGACCGAGGGGGGGACTATGGCTACACCTTC
NA	TRBV11-1	TRBJ2-7	NA	CASSTGPEGSYEQYF	TGTGCCAGCAGCACCGGGCCGGAAGGCTCCTACGAGCAGTACTTC
TRBD1	TRBV23-1	TRBJ2-7	NA	CASSPRDRGHEQYF	TGCGCCAGCAGTCCGAGGGACAGGGGGCACGAGCAGTACTTC
TRBD1	TRBV11-2	TRBJ2-3	NA	CASRLPGTGVTDTQYF	TGTGCCAGCAGATTACCCGGGACAGGGGTGACAGATACGCAGTATTTT
NA	TRBV18	TRBJ2-5	NA	CASSPPLTEAQYF	TGTGCCAGCTCACCGCCCCTAACAGAGGCCCAGTACTTC
TRBD2	TRBV28	TRBJ2-2	NA	CAIRTSGNTGELFF	TGTGCCATTAGGACTAGCGGAAACACCGGGGAGCTGTTTTTT
NA	TRBV11-2	TRBJ1-6	NA	CASSQNTGGASNSPLHF	TGTGCCAGCAGCCAAAACACCGGGGGGGCCTCAAATTCACCCCTCCACTTT
NA	TRBV9	TRBJ2-1	NA	CASSVALAQYGEQFF	TGTGCCAGCAGCGTAGCTTTGGCCCAATATGGTGAGCAGTTCTTC
NA	TRBV5-6	TRBJ2-7	NA	CASRTSADIYEQYF	TGTGCCAGCAGAACTTCTGCGGATATCTACGAGCAGTACTTC
NA	TRBV6-1	TRBJ1-1	NA	CASSDRSTGNTEAFF	TGTGCCAGCAGCGACAGATCGACAGGGAACACTGAAGCTTTCTTT
TRBD1	TRBV11-2	TRBJ1-3	NA	CASSSAPGTGPNTIYF	TGTGCCAGCAGCAGCGCCCCCGGGACAGGGCCAAACACCATATATTTT
NA	TRBV12-5	TRBJ2-1	NA	CASGLSALYNEQFF	TGTGCTAGTGGGTTATCCGCCTTATACAATGAGCAGTTCTTC
NA	TRBV11-2	TRBJ1-2	NA	CASSLGGDSHGYTF	TGTGCCAGCAGCTTGGGAGGAGATTCCCATGGCTACACCTTC
TRBD2	TRBV4-3	TRBJ2-1	NA	CASSQGRERVSDEQFF	TGCGCCAGCAGCCAAGGGCGGGAGAGGGTCAGCGATGAGCAGTTCTTC
TRBD1	TRBV18	TRBJ2-7	NA	CASSPTGQGGKEQYF	TGTGCCAGCTCACCAACGGGACAGGGTGGTAAAGAGCAGTACTTC